The TCR beta chain described here comes from a study of shared clonotypes between healthy human individuals. Only in-frame clones appear in the TCRdb table, and some are missing; sequencing was by immunoSEQ multiplex PCR. In the table there are 2 million to 2.5 million clones, approximately 94% of which are singletons. The ends were cut back, 0 bases at V and 0 bases at J, with 11 bases in the middle. The CDR3 spans 16 residues. Germline V CDR1 and CDR2: LNHDA, SQIVND (reference sequence). The sample was naive CD4+ T cells sorted from blood. The subset here: CD45RA+ positively selected. This sequence joins TRBV19 and TRBJ1-2, with TRBD1 as a possible D gene (6 bases). This TCR came from a man younger than 30 in good health. The CDR3 sequence is CASSIDGGHPNYGYTF. CDR3 nucleotide sequence: TGTGCCAGTAGTATAGACGGGGGACACCCTAACTATGGCTACACCTTC.